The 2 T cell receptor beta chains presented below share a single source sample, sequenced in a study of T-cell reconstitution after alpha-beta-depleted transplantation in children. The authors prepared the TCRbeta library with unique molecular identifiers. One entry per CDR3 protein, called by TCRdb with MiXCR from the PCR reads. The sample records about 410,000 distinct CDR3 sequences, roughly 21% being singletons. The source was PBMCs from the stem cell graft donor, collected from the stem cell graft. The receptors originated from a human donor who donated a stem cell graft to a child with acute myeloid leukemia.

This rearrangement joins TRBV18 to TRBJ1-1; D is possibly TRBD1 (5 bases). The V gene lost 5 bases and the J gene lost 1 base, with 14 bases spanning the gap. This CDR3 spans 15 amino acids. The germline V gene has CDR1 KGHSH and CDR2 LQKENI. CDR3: CASSSGRQTNTEAFF. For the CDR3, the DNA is TGTGCCAGCTCATCGGGGCGGCAGACGAACACTGAAGCTTTCTTT.

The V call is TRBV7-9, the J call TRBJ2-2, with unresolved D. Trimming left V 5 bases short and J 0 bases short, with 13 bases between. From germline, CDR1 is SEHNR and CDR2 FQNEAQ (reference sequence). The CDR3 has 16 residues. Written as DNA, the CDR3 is TGTGCCAGCAGCCCTCCTGCCAACGCGAACACCGGGGAGCTGTTTTTT. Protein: CASSPPANANTGELFF. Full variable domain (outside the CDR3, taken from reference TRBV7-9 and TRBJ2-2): DTGVSQNPRHKITKRGQNVTFRCDPISEHNRLYWYRQTLGQGPEFLTYFQNEAQLEKSRLLSDRFSAERPKGSFSTLEIQRTEQGDSAMYLCASSPPANANTGELFFGEGSRLTVL.